These 27 T cell receptor beta chains were sequenced from one sample in a study of T cells in Graves' hyperthyroidism and ophthalmopathy. TCR beta CDR3 region amplification was performed from RNA transcripts. When the TCR CDR3 underwent first-round RT-PCR, the HTBI primer set was used. TCRdb redid the calling of the multiplex PCR reads with MiXCR, one entry per CDR3 protein. The sample lists around 99,000 distinct CDR3 sequences, about a sixth seen once, with around two fifths in the top ten. The sample taken for sequencing was blood. The receptors come from a woman aged 45-65 years with Graves' hyperthyroidism.

Turning to this clonotype: Possible read error: a much larger clone is one base away. This likely comes from a read error, as the CDR3 has no conserved phenylalanine or tryptophan at its end. The chain joins TRBV5-1 to TRBJ2-7; no firm D call. Germline lookup yields CDR1 SGHRS and CDR2 YFSETQ. CDR3 size: 13 residues. V was cut by 2 bases and J by 2 bases, with 8 bases left in between. CDR3 residues: CASSFGRTYEQYL. In DNA form, the CDR3 reads TGCGCCAGCAGCTTCGGCAGGACCTACGAGCAGTACCTC.

This clonotype has a count of ten or more. The gene calls are TRBV7-9 and TRBJ2-2; D is ambiguous. Per germline, CDR1 SEHNR and CDR2 FQNEAQ (reference sequence). The V gene lost 7 bases and the J gene lost 7 bases, with 7 bases spanning the gap. The CDR3 runs 11 residues. CDR3 DNA: TGTGCCAGCAACCGCCACGGGGAGCTGTTTTTT. Amino acid sequence: CASNRHGELFF.

In this sample, this clonotype turned up many times. V and J are TRBV30 and TRBJ2-3; TRBD2 matches at 9 bases. In germline, CDR1 is GTSNPN, CDR2 SVGIG (reference sequence). This CDR3 spans 15 amino acids. The J segment lost 0 bases and the V segment lost 5 bases, leaving 6 bases of the junction unmatched. CDR3 sequence reads: CAWSLAGGSTDTQYF. In DNA form, the CDR3 reads TGTGCCTGGTCCTTGGCGGGAGGGAGCACAGATACGCAGTATTTT.

This clonotype showed up just a few times. The chain joins TRBV2 to TRBJ2-3, with D maybe TRBD1 (6 bases). Germline V gene lookup returns CDR1 SNHLY and CDR2 FYNNEI. Trimming left V 7 bases short and J 2 bases short, with 10 bases between. The CDR3 is made up of 13 amino acids. CDR3 residues: CASTGQSTDTQYF. Here the CDR3 DNA reads TGTGCCAGCACTGGACAGTCCACAGATACGCAGTATTTT.

This rearrangement joins TRBV5-1 to TRBJ2-3; no definite D call. The CDR3 length is 15 residues. Germline lookup yields CDR1 SGHRS and CDR2 YFSETQ. Deletions cut 4 bases from V and 2 bases from J, with 14 bases between. The CDR3 DNA reads TGCGCCAGCAGCCTCGGTGGCGGTAACACAGATACGCAGTATTTT. It translates to CASSLGGGNTDTQYF.

The V and J genes are TRBV9 and TRBJ2-5; perhaps TRBD2 as D (8 bases). The germline CDR1 and CDR2 sequences are SGDLS and YYNGEE. The CDR3 is made up of 15 amino acids. V lost 7 bases and J 4 bases, leaving 20 bases between the germline ends. The CDR3 protein is CASGGGGAGGETQYF. In nucleotides, the CDR3 is TGTGCCAGCGGGGGAGGGGGCGCGGGGGGAGAGACCCAGTACTTC.

This clonotype was detected ten times or more. The chain employs TRBV25-1 and TRBJ1-6, with D possibly being TRBD1 (5 bases). The CDR3 totals 16 residues. The V gene lost 0 bases and the J gene lost 7 bases, with 13 bases spanning the gap. From germline, CDR1 is MGHDK and CDR2 SYGVNS. The CDR3 region is CASSEYVETANSPLHF. CDR3 sequence (DNA): TGTGCCAGCAGTGAATATGTAGAGACAGCAAATTCACCCCTCCACTTT.

As to this clonotype: This may be a read error, as it is one base from a much larger clone. Lacking the conserved final phenylalanine or tryptophan, this CDR3 likely reflects a read error. This chain connects TRBV10-3 to TRBJ2-7; 13 bases match TRBD2. Looked up from germline, CDR1 is ENHRY and CDR2 is SYGVKD. The length of the CDR3 is 13 residues. V trimming: 9 bases; J trimming: 4 bases; junction bases outside the gene matches: 3. The CDR3 DNA follows: TGTGCCATTCGGACTAGCGGGAGTTACGAGCAGTACTCC. This sequence encodes CAIRTSGSYEQYS.

This clonotype showed up many times. This sequence joins TRBV4-1 and TRBJ2-1, with D perhaps TRBD1 (6 bases). The CDR3 is 14 amino acids. Germline V gene sequence: CDR1 MGHRA, CDR2 YSYEKL. Trimming removed 4 bases at V and 5 bases at J, with 12 bases between. CDR3 sequence reads: CASSLRDINNEQFF. The DNA for the CDR3 is TGCGCCAGCAGCCTCCGGGACATAAACAATGAGCAGTTCTTC.

This clonotype was counted many times. J is TRBJ2-2 and V is TRBV2; D is ambiguous. The CDR3 length is 14 residues. The germline V gene encodes CDR1 SNHLY and CDR2 FYNNEI. The V gene lost 4 bases and the J gene lost 7 bases, with 13 bases spanning the gap. DNA of the CDR3: TGTGCCAGCAGTGTGGACGATTGGAGCGGGGAGCTGTTTTTT. The encoded protein is CASSVDDWSGELFF.

This clonotype was found many times. This chain joins TRBV6-1 and TRBJ2-7; 8 nucleotides align to TRBD1. V shed 2 bases, J shed 6 bases, and the junction held 9 bases outside the gene matches. This CDR3 region has 15 residues. The germline V gene encodes CDR1 MNHNS and CDR2 SASEGT. For the CDR3, the DNA is TGTGCCAGCAGTGAAATAGCAGGGGGCTTTTTCGAGCAGTACTTC. This encodes CASSEIAGGFFEQYF.

Ten or more counts support this clonotype. This rearrangement joins TRBV6-2 or TRBV6-3 to TRBJ1-5; possible D gene TRBD1, 6 bases. Between the trimmed V and J ends, which lost 7 bases and 3 bases, there was a span of 16 bases. Germline lookup yields CDR1 MNHEY and CDR2 SVGEGT. The CDR3 length is 15 residues. The CDR3 here is CASIRGGGINQPQHF. The CDR3 DNA is TGTGCCAGCATAAGAGGGGGGGGTATCAATCAGCCCCAGCATTTT.

The rearrangement uses TRBV6-2 or TRBV6-3 and TRBJ1-1; TRBD1 might be the D (5 bases). The V gene lost 2 bases and the J gene lost 6 bases, with 10 bases spanning the gap. Germline lookup yields CDR1 MNHEY and CDR2 SVGEGT. The CDR3 consists of 13 residues. The DNA of the CDR3 is TGTGCCAGCAGTTACCGGGGGATTTCTGAAGCTTTCTTT. The encoded protein is CASSYRGISEAFF.

This clonotype turned up a few times. This chain joins TRBV9 and TRBJ1-3; weak D call: TRBD1 (6 bases). Per germline, CDR1 SGDLS and CDR2 YYNGEE. There are 15 residues in the CDR3. V shed 2 bases and J shed 4 bases, with 13 bases lying between them. The CDR3 sequence is CASSVGGAGGNTIYF. As DNA, the CDR3 is TGTGCCAGCAGCGTGGGGGGCGCGGGAGGAAACACCATATATTTT.

In this sample, this clonotype turned up many times. V is TRBV28 and J is TRBJ2-2; TRBD2 agrees at 7 bases. This CDR3 has 16 amino acids. CDR1 and CDR2 (germline): MDHEN, SYDVKM. The V and J ends lost 4 bases and 1 base, in that order; junction bases with no gene match: 6. The CDR3 DNA is TGTGCCAGCAGTTCCTCCGGGACTATGAACACCGGGGAGCTGTTTTTT. Its translation is CASSSSGTMNTGELFF.

This clonotype was detected ten times or more. The V gene is TRBV7-3, the J gene TRBJ2-1, with TRBD1 matching 7 bases. Germline V gene sequence: CDR1 SGHTA, CDR2 FQGTGA. V lost 0 bases, J lost 8 bases, and 7 bases stayed unmatched. The CDR3 loop spans 15 amino acids. This CDR3 is CASSLTRQGVHEQFF. For the CDR3, the DNA is TGTGCCAGCAGCTTAACGCGACAGGGTGTCCATGAGCAGTTCTTC.

This clonotype was observed many times. The chain joins TRBV27 to TRBJ1-2; D not resolved. The CDR3 runs to 19 residues. Germline loops: CDR1 MNHEY, CDR2 SMNVEV (reference sequence). V gave up 5 bases and J gave up 0 bases, with 25 bases separating them. The CDR3 sequence is CASSNVWWKDPTTNYGYTF. Written as DNA, the CDR3 is TGTGCCAGCAGTAATGTCTGGTGGAAGGACCCGACTACTAACTATGGCTACACCTTC.

The chain combines TRBV20-1 with TRBJ2-7, with TRBD1 as a possible D gene (6 bases). Deletions cut 4 bases from V and 7 bases from J, with 14 bases between. In germline, CDR1 is DFQATT, CDR2 SNEGSKA (reference sequence). The CDR3 totals 12 residues. CDR3 coding DNA: TGCAGTGCTAATGACAGGCTCGAAGAGCAGTACGTC. Translation: CSANDRLEEQYV.

This clonotype showed up many times. This chain joins TRBV5-8 and TRBJ2-3; a possible D gene is TRBD2 (6 bases). Germline V gives CDR1 SGHTS, CDR2 YDEGEE. The length of the CDR3 is 14 residues. The ends were cut back, 3 bases at V and 2 bases at J, with 10 bases in the middle. The CDR3 region is CASSYGGPTDTQYF. DNA for the CDR3: TGTGCCAGCAGCTACGGGGGTCCCACAGATACGCAGTATTTT.

The sample holds many counts of this clonotype. This chain uses TRBV20-1 with TRBJ2-5, with D tentatively TRBD2 (6 bases). V lost 6 bases, J lost 5 bases, and 16 bases lay in between. The CDR3 consists of 13 residues. The germline V gene has CDR1 DFQATT and CDR2 SNEGSKA (reference sequence). CDR3: CSASLGGRETQYF. CDR3 bases: TGCAGTGCCTCGTTGGGGGGACGGGAGACCCAGTACTTC.

In this sample, this clonotype turned up many times. The CDR3 spells CASSVGDYEQYF. The DNA of the CDR3 is TGTGCCAGTAGTGTGGGCGACTACGAGCAGTACTTC. The chain joins TRBV19 to TRBJ2-7; unclear D gene. The germline CDR1 and CDR2 sequences are LNHDA and SQIVND (reference sequence). Trimming shortened V by 5 bases and J by 3 bases, and 8 bases separated the two germline ends. The CDR3 has 12 residues.

This chain links TRBV30 with TRBJ2-1; D tentatively reads TRBD1 or TRBD2 (6 bases each). The CDR3 is 12 amino acids. CDR1 GTSNPN and CDR2 SVGIG come from the germline V gene (reference sequence). Trimming pared 6 bases from V and 8 bases from J, leaving 14 bases between. The CDR3 loop is CACQLGGYEQFF. The CDR3 DNA is TGTGCCTGCCAACTAGGGGGGTATGAGCAGTTCTTC. The full variable domain, completed using reference TRBV30 and TRBJ2-1, is SQTIHQWPATLVQPVGSPLSLECTVEGTSNPNLYWYRQAAGRGLQLLFYSVGIGQISSEVPQNLSASRPQDRQFILSSKKLLLSDSGFYLCACQLGGYEQFFGPGTRLTVL.

This clonotype was counted at least ten times. The gene calls are TRBV20-1 and TRBJ2-4; D possibly matches TRBD1 or TRBD2 (6 bases each). Germline V gene lookup returns CDR1 DFQATT and CDR2 SNEGSKA (reference sequence). The CDR3 contains 15 residues. V lost 6 bases, J lost 0 bases, and 15 bases lay in between. CDR3 DNA: TGCAGTGCCATTATAGGGGGGACAGCCAAAAACATTCAGTACTTC. Translation: CSAIIGGTAKNIQYF.

This clonotype was found many times. V gene TRBV15 combines with J gene TRBJ2-1; TRBD2 matches at 8 bases. Trimming cost V 1 base and J 9 bases; bases outside gene matches: 8. Per the germline V gene, CDR1 is LNHNV and CDR2 is YYDKDF (reference sequence). This CDR3 has 15 amino acids. For the CDR3, the DNA is TGTGCCACCAGCAGAGGGACGGGACTAGAACTTGAGCAGTTCTTC. It yields the protein CATSRGTGLELEQFF.

The chain joins TRBV28 to TRBJ2-1, with 11 bases aligning to TRBD2. V lost 6 bases and J lost 8; bases outside the gene matches: 12. This CDR3 is built from 16 residues. Germline V gene data show CDR1 as MDHEN and CDR2 as SYDVKM. The chain's CDR3 is CASSYRLAGGPDEQFF. The CDR3, as DNA: TGTGCCAGCAGCTACAGGCTAGCGGGAGGCCCGGATGAGCAGTTCTTC.

This clonotype has ten or more counts. The gene calls are TRBV2 and TRBJ2-1, with unresolved D. Trimming took off 8 bases at V and 6 bases at J, with 11 bases between the two ends. The CDR3 consists of 12 residues. Germline V gene sequence: CDR1 SNHLY, CDR2 FYNNEI. This CDR3 reads CASARQANEQFF. The CDR3 coding sequence is TGTGCCAGCGCTAGACAAGCCAATGAGCAGTTCTTC.

This clonotype was counted ten times or more. The V call is TRBV20-1, the J call TRBJ2-1, with 8 positions matching TRBD2. This CDR3 is 13 amino acids long. Germline lookup yields CDR1 DFQATT and CDR2 SNEGSKA (reference sequence). V was clipped by 6 bases and J by 3 bases; unmatched bases: 4. CDR3 DNA sequence: TGCAGTGCCAGAACTAGCGGCTACAATGAGCAGTTCTTC. Translation: CSARTSGYNEQFF.